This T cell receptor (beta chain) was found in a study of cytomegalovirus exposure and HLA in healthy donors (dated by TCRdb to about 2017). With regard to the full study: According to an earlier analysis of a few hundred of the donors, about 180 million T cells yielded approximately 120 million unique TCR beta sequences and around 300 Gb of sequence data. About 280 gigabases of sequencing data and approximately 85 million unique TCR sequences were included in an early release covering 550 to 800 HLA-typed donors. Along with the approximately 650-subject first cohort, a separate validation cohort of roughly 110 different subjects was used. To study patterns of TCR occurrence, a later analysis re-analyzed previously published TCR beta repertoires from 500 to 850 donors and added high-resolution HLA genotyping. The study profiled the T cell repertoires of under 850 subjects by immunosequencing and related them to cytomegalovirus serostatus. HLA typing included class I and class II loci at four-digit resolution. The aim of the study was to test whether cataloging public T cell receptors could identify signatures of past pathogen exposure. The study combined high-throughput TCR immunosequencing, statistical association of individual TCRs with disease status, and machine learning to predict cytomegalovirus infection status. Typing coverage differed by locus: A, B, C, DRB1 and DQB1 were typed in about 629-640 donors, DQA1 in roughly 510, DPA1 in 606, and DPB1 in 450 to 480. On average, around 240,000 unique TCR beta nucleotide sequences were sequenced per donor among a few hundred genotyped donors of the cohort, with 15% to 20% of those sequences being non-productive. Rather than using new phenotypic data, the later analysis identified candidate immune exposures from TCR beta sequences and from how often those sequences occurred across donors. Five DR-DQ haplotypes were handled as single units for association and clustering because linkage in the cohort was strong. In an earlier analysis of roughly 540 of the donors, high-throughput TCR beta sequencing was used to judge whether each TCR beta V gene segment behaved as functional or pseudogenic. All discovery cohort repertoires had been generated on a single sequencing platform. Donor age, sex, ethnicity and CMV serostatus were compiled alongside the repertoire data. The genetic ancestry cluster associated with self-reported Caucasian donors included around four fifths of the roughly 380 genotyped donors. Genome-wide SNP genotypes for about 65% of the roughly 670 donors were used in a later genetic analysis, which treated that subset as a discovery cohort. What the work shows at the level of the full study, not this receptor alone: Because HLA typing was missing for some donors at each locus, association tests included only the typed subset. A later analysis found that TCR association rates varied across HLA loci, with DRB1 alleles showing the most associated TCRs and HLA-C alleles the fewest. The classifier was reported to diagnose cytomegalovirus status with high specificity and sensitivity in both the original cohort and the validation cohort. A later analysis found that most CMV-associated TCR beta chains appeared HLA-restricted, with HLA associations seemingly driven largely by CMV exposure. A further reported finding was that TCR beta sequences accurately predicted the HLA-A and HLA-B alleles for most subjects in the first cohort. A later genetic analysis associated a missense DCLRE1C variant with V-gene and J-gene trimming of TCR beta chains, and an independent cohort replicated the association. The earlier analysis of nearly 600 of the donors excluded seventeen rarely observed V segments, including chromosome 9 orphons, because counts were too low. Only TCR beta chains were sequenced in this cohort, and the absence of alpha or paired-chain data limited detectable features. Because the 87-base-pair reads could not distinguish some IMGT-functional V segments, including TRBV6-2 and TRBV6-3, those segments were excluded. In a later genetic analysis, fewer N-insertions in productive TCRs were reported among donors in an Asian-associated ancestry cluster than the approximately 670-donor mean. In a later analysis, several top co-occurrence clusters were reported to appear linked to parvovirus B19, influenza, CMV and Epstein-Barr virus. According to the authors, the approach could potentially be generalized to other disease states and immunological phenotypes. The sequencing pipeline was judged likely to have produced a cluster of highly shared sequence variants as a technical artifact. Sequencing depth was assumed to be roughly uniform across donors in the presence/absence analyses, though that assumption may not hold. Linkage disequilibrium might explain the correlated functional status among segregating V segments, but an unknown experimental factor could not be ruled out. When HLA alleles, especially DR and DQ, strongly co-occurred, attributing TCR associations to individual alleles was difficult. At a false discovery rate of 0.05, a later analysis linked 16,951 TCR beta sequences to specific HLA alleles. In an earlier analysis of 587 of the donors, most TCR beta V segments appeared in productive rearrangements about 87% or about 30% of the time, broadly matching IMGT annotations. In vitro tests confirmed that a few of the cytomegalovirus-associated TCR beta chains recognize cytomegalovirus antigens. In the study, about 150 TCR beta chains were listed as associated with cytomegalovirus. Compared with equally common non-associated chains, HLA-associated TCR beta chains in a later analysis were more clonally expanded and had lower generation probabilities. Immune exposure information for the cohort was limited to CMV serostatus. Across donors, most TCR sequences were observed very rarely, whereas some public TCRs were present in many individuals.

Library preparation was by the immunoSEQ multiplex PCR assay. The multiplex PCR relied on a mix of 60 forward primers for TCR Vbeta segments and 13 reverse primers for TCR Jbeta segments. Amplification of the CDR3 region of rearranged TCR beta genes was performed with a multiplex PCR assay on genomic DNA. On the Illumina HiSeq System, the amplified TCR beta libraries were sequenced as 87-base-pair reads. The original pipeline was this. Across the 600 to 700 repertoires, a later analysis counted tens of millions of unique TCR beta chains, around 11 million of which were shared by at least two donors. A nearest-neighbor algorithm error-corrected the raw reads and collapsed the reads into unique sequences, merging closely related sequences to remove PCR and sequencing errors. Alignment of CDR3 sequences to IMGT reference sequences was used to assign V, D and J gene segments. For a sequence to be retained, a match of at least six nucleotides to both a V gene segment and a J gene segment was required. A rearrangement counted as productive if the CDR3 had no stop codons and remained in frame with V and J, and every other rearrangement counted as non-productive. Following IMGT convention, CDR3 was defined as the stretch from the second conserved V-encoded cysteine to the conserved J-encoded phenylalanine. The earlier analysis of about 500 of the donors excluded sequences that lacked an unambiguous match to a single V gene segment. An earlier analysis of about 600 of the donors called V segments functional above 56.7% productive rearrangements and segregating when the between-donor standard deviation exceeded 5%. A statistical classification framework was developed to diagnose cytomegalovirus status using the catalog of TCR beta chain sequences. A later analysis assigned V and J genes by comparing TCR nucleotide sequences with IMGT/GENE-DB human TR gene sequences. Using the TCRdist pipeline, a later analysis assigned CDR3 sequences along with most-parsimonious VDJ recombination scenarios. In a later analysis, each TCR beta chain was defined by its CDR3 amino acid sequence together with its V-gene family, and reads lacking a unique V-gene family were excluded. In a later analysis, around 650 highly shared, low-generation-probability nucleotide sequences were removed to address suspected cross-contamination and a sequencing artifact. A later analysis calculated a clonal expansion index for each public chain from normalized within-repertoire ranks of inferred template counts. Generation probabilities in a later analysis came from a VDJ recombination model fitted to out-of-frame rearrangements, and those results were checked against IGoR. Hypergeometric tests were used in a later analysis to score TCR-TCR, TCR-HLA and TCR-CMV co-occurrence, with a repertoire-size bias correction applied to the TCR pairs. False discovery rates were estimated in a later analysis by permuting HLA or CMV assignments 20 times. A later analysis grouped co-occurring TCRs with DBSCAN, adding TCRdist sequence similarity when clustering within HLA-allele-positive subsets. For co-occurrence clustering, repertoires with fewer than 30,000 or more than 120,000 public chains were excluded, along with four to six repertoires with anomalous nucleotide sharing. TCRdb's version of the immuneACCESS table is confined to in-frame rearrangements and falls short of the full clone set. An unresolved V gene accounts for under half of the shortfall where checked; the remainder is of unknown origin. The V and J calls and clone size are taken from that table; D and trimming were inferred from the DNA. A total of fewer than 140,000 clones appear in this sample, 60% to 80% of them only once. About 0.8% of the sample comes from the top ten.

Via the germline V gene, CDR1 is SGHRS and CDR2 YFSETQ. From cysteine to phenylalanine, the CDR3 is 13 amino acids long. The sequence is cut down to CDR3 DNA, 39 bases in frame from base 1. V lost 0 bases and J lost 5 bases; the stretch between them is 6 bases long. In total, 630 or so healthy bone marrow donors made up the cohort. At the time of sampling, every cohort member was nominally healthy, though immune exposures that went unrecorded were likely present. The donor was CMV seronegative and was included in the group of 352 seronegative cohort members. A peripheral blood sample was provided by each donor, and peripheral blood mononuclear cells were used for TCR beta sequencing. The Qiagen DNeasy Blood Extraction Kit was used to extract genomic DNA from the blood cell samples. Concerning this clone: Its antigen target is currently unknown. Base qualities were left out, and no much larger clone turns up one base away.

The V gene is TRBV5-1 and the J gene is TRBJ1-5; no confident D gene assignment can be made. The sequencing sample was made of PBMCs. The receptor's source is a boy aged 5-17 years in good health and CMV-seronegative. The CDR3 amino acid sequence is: CASSLGRDQPQHF. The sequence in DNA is TGCGCCAGCAGCTTGGGGAGGGATCAGCCCCAGCATTTT.